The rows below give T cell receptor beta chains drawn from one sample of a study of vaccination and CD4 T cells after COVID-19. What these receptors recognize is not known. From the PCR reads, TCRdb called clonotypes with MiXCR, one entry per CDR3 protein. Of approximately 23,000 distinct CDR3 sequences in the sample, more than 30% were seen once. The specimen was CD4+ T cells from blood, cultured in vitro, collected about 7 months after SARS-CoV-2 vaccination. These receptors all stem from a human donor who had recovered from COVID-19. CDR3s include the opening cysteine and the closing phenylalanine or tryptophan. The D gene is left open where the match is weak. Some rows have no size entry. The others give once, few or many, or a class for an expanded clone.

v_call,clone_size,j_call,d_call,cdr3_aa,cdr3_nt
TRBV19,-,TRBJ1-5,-,CASMDTSNQPQHF,TGTGCCAGTATGGATACAAGCAATCAGCCCCAGCATTTT
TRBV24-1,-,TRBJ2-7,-,CATSAPGLYEQYF,TGTGCCACCAGTGCTCCGGGACTTTACGAGCAGTACTTC
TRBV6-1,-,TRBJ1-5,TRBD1,CASTGAWGYQPQHF,TGTGCCAGTACAGGGGCCTGGGGATATCAGCCCCAGCATTTT
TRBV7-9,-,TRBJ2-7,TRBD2,CASSGRTLAGESREQYF,TGTGCCAGCAGCGGACGTACCTTAGCGGGAGAATCGCGCGAGCAGTACTTC
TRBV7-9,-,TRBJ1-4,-,CASSPNHEKLFF,TGTGCCAGCAGCCCCAACCACGAAAAACTGTTTTTT
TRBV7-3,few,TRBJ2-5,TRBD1,CASSPTGMYQETQYF,TGTGCCAGCAGCCCGACAGGGATGTACCAAGAGACCCAGTACTTC
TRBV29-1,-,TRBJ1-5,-,CSAGEGGNQPQHF,TGCAGCGCGGGTGAGGGAGGCAATCAGCCCCAGCATTTT
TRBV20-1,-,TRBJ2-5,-,CSARDYFQETQYF,TGCAGTGCTAGAGACTACTTCCAAGAGACCCAGTACTTC
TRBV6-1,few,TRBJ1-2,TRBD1,CAVGQAKLGYTF,TGTGCCGTGGGACAGGCCAAATTGGGCTACACCTTC
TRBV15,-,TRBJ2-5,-,CATSSDPRQETQYF,TGTGCCACCAGCAGCGATCCGAGACAAGAGACCCAGTACTTC
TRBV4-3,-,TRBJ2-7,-,CASSQESVIWGSYEQYF,TGCGCCAGCAGCCAAGAGTCGGTCATCTGGGGCTCCTACGAGCAGTACTTC
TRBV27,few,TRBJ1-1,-,CASSGGGIKAFF,TGTGCCAGCAGTGGGGGAGGGATTAAAGCTTTCTTT
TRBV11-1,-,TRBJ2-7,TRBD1,CASSSGTGGSWEQYF,TGTGCCAGCAGCTCTGGGACAGGGGGATCGTGGGAGCAGTACTTC
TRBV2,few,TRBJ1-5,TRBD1,CASSGQGWGQPQHF,TGTGCCAGCAGTGGACAGGGATGGGGACAGCCCCAGCATTTT
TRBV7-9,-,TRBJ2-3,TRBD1,CASSLFPGGTDTQYF,TGTGCCAGCAGCTTATTTCCAGGGGGTACAGATACGCAGTATTTT
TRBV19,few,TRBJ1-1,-,CASSAARTPNTEAFF,TGTGCCAGTAGTGCCGCGCGGACGCCTAACACTGAAGCTTTCTTT
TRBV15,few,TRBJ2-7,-,CATSRDRVLERGEQYF,TGTGCCACCAGCAGAGATAGGGTACTCGAAAGGGGCGAGCAGTACTTC
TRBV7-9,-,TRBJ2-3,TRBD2,CASSLVVAGGDTQYF,TGTGCCAGCAGCTTAGTCGTAGCGGGAGGAGATACGCAGTATTTT
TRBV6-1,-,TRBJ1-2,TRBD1,CASSEVDRDGYTF,TGTGCCAGCAGTGAAGTGGACAGGGATGGCTACACCTTC
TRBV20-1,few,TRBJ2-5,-,CSAGPTTETQYF,TGCAGTGCGGGGCCCACGACGGAGACCCAGTACTTC
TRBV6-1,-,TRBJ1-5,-,CASREGGPDQPQHF,TGTGCCAGCAGAGAGGGGGGACCGGATCAGCCCCAGCATTTT
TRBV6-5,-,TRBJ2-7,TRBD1,CASSYRGLFSEQYF,TGTGCCAGCAGTTACAGGGGGCTTTTTTCCGAGCAGTACTTC